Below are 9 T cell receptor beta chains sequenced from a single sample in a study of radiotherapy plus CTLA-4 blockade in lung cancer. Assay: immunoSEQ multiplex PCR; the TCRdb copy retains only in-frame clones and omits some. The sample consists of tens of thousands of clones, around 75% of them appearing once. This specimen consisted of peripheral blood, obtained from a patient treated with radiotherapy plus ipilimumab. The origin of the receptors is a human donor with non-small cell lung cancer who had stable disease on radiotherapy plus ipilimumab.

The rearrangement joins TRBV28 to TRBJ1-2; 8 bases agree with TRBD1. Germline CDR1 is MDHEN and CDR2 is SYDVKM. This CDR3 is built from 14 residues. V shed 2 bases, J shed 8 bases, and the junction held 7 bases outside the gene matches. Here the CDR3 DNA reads TGTGCCAGCAGTTTACCCAGGGGGCTGGGGGGCTACACCTTC. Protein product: CASSLPRGLGGYTF.

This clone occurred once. The CDR3 region has the DNA TGTGCCAGCAGCAGCCTAACAGGGGAGGTCCCCCACTCTGGGGCCAACGTCCTGACTTTC. This gives the protein CASSSLTGEVPHSGANVLTF. The chain joins TRBV21-1 to TRBJ2-6; TRBD1 reflects the table's D call only, with no check against the DNA. TRBV21-1 is flagged as a pseudogene. The CDR3 runs to 20 residues.

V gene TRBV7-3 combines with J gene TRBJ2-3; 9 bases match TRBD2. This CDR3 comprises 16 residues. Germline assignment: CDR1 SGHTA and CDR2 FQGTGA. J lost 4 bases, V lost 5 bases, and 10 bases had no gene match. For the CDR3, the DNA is TGTGCCAGCAGCCCACTTGAGCGGGGGGACGCAGATACGCAGTATTTT. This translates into CASSPLERGDADTQYF.

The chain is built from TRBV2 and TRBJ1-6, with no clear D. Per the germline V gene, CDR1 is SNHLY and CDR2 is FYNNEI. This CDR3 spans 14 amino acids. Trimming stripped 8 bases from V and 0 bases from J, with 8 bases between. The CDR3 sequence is CASRWSSYNSPLHF. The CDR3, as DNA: TGTGCCAGCCGCTGGAGCTCCTATAATTCACCCCTCCACTTT.

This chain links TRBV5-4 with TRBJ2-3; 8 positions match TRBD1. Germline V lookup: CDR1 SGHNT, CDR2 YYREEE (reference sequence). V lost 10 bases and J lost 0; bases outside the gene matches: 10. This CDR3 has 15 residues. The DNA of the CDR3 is TGTGCCTCCAGGGGGCAGCGGCCTAGCACAGATACGCAGTATTTT. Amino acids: CASRGQRPSTDTQYF.

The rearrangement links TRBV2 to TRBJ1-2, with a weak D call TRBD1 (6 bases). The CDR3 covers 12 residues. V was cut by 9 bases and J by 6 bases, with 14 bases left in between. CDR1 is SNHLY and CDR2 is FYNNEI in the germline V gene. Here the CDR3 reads CARGGQKDGYTF. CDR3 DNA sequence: TGTGCCAGGGGCGGACAGAAGGATGGCTACACCTTC.

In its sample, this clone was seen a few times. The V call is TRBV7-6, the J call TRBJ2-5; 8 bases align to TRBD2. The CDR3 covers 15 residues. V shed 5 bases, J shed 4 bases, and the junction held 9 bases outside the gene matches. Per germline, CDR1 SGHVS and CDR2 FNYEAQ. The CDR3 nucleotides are TGTGCCAGCAGCCAGCGGGGGCAGTTGGTAGAGACCCAGTACTTC. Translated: CASSQRGQLVETQYF. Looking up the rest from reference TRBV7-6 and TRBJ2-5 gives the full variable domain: GAGVSQSPRYKVTKRGQDVALRCDPISGHVSLYWYRQALGQGPEFLTYFNYEAQQDKSGLPNDRFSAERPEGSISTLTIQRTEQRDSAMYRCASSQRGQLVETQYFGPGTRLLVL.

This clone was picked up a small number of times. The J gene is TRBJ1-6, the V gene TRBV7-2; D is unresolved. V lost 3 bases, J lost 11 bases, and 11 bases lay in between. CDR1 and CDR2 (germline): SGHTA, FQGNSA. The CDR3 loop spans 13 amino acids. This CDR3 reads CASSLEGTAPLHF. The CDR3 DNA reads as TGTGCCAGCAGCTTGGAGGGTACGGCACCCCTCCACTTT.

CDR3 DNA: TGTGCCAGCAGCTCGTGGACAGGGAACACTGAAGCTTTCTTT. It is translated as CASSSWTGNTEAFF. J is TRBJ1-1 and V is TRBV11-2; TRBD1 aligns across 7 bases. Losses at the gene ends were 4 bases for V and 1 base for J; bases not matched to a gene: 3. Germline CDR1 and CDR2: SGHAT and FQNNGV. The CDR3 spans 14 residues. Looking up the rest from reference TRBV11-2 and TRBJ1-1 gives the full variable domain: EAGVAQSPRYKIIEKRQSVAFWCNPISGHATLYWYQQILGQGPKLLIQFQNNGVVDDSQLPKDRFSAERLKGVDSTLKIQPAKLEDSAVYLCASSSWTGNTEAFFGQGTRLTVV.